The TCR beta chain under discussion was sequenced for a study of OX40 agonist ivuxolimab in advanced cancers. Background for the entire study: Ivuxolimab was an agonistic, fully human IgG2 monoclonal antibody directed against OX40 (CD134), a costimulatory receptor. Intravenous ivuxolimab was administered to patients every 2 weeks at six dose levels: 0.01, 0.1, 0.3, 1.5, 3 and 10 mg/kg. Of the roughly 51 dose-escalation patients, hepatocellular carcinoma was present in around 20, melanoma in around 15, renal cell carcinoma in 9 and head and neck cancer in 9. In the dose-escalation cohort, around four fifths of patients were male, and the mean age was approximately 64 years, with a range of 23 to 79. Prior anti-PD-1, anti-PD-L1 or anti-CTLA-4 therapy was permitted, and checkpoint inhibitors had been received by 30% to 40% of dose-escalation patients. Three dose-escalation patients achieved partial responses, one with hepatocellular carcinoma and two with cutaneous melanoma. The point of sequencing TCRbeta in the periphery was to test whether ivuxolimab changed TCR sequence diversity and drove clonal T-cell expansion. The paper describes the monotherapy dose-escalation part (N ≈ 50 patients) of the phase I trial of ivuxolimab. The investigation overall reported the following: Low levels of normalized T-cell clonal expansion were also seen in some nonresponding patients. Which antigens the clonally expanded peripheral T cells were specific for was not determined. In the 0.1-3.0 mg/kg groups, partial responders had among the lowest normalized peripheral clonal expansion, particularly in CD8+ T cells. After ivuxolimab, expanded clones were on average more numerous among CD8+ T cells than among CD4+ T cells. At doses of 0.1 to 3.0 mg/kg, clonal expansion of both CD4+ and CD8+ blood T cells was observed from baseline to week 6.

The CDR3, cysteine through phenylalanine, is 14 amino acids long. Just CDR3 DNA is preserved here, 42 bases in frame from base 1. The germline V end is reduced by 1 base and the J end by 8 bases; junction bases left unmatched: 2. From a lookup of the germline V gene (reference sequence), CDR1 and CDR2 are SGHAT and FQDESV. For sequencing of the TCRbeta CDR3 region, genomic DNA was extracted from the sorted cells. The immunoSEQ Assay was used for sequencing of TCRbeta CDR3 regions. TCRdb's version of the immuneACCESS table is confined to in-frame rearrangements and falls short of the full clone set. An unresolved V gene accounts for under half of the shortfall where checked; the remainder is of unknown origin. The sample includes about 33,000 clones, with about 74% observed a single time. Around 11% of the sample lies in the top ten. As regards this clone: Its antigen is still unknown. No much larger clone exists at a distance of one base, and base qualities are not known.

The trial excluded patients who had a history of autoimmune disease or who were on systemic immunosuppression. In every dose cohort, peripheral blood was drawn for TCR sequencing at baseline, cycle 4 day 1, and cycle 7 day 1. The samples were drawn from a first-in-human, open-label, multicenter phase I dose-escalation trial of ivuxolimab. Adults with locally advanced or metastatic head and neck squamous cell, hepatocellular, melanoma or renal cell carcinoma were enrolled in the trial. Before TCR sequencing, CD4+ T cells and CD8+ T cells were sorted from peripheral blood as separate populations. The sequence links TRBV11-1 to TRBJ1-6, and 7 junction bases match TRBD1. The sequence was collected from an adult with an advanced solid tumor such as melanoma, head and neck, liver or kidney cancer. The sample consisted of CD4+ or CD8+ T cells sorted from blood, taken in a trial of the OX40 agonist ivuxolimab. The nucleotides are TGTGCCAGCAGCTTAGAGACAGGGTATTCACCCCTCCACTTT. Its translation reads: CASSLETGYSPLHF.